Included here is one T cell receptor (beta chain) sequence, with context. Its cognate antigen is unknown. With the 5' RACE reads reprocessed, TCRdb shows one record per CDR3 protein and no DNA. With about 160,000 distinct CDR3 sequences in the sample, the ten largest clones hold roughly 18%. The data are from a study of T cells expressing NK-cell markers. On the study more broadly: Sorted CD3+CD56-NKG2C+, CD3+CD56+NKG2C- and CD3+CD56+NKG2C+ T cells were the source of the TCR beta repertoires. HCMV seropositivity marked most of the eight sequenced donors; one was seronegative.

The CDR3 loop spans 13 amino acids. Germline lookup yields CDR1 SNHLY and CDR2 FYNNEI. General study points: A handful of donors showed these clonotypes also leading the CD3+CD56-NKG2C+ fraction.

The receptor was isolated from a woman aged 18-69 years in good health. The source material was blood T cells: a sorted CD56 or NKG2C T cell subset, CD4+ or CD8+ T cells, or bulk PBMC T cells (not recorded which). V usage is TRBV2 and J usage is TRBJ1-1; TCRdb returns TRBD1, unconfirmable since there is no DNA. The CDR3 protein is CASSDEGDTEAFF.